This record concerns one T cell receptor (beta chain) sequence. Its antigen is currently not known. The sample holds no much larger clone one base away, and base qualities are not on file. Reading from cysteine to phenylalanine, the CDR3 counts 15 amino acids. The entry retains the CDR3 DNA only, 45 bases that are in frame from base 1. CDR1 MNHEY and CDR2 SMNVEV were looked up in the germline V gene (reference sequence). V lost 6 bases and J lost 2 bases; the stretch between them is 17 bases long. TCR CDR3 regions were amplified from genomic DNA by multiplex PCR using the deep immunoSEQ assay. Extracted genomic DNA from each cell subset was spread evenly across all wells of several immunoSEQ 96-well plates, with each plate serving as a replicate. For sorted subsets, roughly 190 ng of genomic DNA, equivalent to roughly 33,000 T cell genomes, went into each replicate PCR. Purified libraries were measured with a Qubit 3.0 fluorometer, size-checked on a Bioanalyzer 2100, and measured again with the KAPA Library Quantification kit. Every immunoSEQ 96-well plate was sequenced on a separate single-read 150-cycle Illumina NextSeq 550 flow cell. For the original study's pipeline: The immunoSEQ output contained only junctional sequences without quality scores, so filtering could not match that applied to full-length reads. To assign V/J genes and CDR3, sequences were annotated against IMGT germline references using PyIR, a Python wrapper for IgBLAST v1.9. Reads with weak V/J assignments (E-value above 1e-6), missing CDR3, stop codons, out-of-frame junctions, or ambiguous translated residues were removed. A V3J clonotype was defined by an identical inferred V gene, J gene, and CDR3 amino acid sequence. To compute the percentage overlap between repertoires, the number of shared unique clonotypes was divided by the size of the smaller repertoire. Three approaches were used to assess repertoire richness: RTK rarefaction, the Chao1 estimator, and Recon v2.1 estimates of unobserved clonotypes. For all TCRbeta clonotypes obtained by the gDNA method from a handful of donors, generation probabilities were computed with OLGA. The table comes from immuneACCESS by way of TCRdb, which keeps in-frame sequences with V and J called. Part of the clones is missing from these tables; in studies checked, under half for an unresolved V gene and the rest for unknown reasons. V, J and clone size are those of that table, while D and trimming were read from the DNA. This sample gives about 2.1 million clones in total; roughly 91% of them show up just once. 1.5% to 2% of the sample rests with the top ten.

CD8 naive samples were obtained by positive selection for CCR7 among CD45RO-negative cells, yielding a CD45RA+CCR7+ population from which TemRA cells were excluded. Healthy HIV-negative adults with no recently reported acute infections or vaccinations were included as donors. Every donor was a Caucasian adult residing in Nashville, Tennessee, USA. Blood was obtained by leukapheresis, after which PBMCs were separated by Ficoll-Histopaque density gradient centrifugation and cryopreserved in liquid nitrogen vapor phase. Analytical flow cytometry was used to check the purity and quantity of each magnetically sorted T cell population. Genomic DNA was isolated from every sorted fraction and measured by UV absorbance on a Nanodrop 2000c. This record belongs to a study of shared clonotypes between healthy human individuals (dated by TCRdb to about 2020). As for the study more broadly: The cohort comprised two women and a few men aged 18 to 49 years. For each donor, CD4 naive and CD4 memory were each given three plates, CD8 naive was given two plates, and CD8 memory was given one plate. To estimate repertoire size and how much clonotypes are shared between individuals, the study performed deep sequencing of blood TCR repertoires from five healthy adults. Libraries were prepared and TCR repertoires were sequenced by different laboratories using diverse techniques, in order to increase sequencing depth and limit assay-specific biases. Between about 0.85 and 10 billion PBMCs per donor were obtained by leukapheresis. Results the study describes overall, beyond this receptor: The genetic and exposure-history diversity represented was limited by the small number of donors. Pairwise subsampling indicated that sequencing depth was expected to affect the degree of clonotype sharing among donors. When a few donors were compared, the shared fraction of clonotypes was about 5.5% for naive CD4, roughly 3.4% for naive CD8, roughly 2.3% for memory CD4, and 0.4% for memory CD8. Naive subsets generally had larger estimated clonotype richness than memory subsets did. Compared with non-shared clonotypes, the clonotypes found in all four sorted-subset donors had higher generation probabilities. Sampling was restricted to blood, and TCR repertoires in tissues likely differ from the TCR repertoires found in blood. Incomplete sequencing was indicated by rarefaction of sorted-subset datasets, despite the large sequencing depth.

The sample comprised naive CD8+ T cells from PBMCs. In the paper's terms, the cell subset or site label means: CD45RA+CCR7+. The source of this sequence is a man aged 18 to 29 in good health. Some clones in this sample may be carry-over from other donors' samples. The V and J genes are TRBV27 and TRBJ2-7, and the D gene may be TRBD1, 6 bases matching. The nucleotide sequence is given as TGTGCCAGCAGGTCTTATTCTGGACAGCCCTACGAGCAGTACTTC. The resulting protein is CASRSYSGQPYEQYF.